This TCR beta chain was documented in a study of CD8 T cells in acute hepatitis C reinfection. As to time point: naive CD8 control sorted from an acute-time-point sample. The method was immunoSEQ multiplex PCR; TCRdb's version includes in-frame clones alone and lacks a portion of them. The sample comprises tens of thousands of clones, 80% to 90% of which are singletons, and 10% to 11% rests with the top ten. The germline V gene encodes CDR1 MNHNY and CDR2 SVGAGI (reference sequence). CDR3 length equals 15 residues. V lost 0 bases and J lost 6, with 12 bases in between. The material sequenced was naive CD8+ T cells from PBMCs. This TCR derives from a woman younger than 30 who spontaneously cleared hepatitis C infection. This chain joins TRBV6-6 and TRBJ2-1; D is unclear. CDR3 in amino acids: CASSYSRPPGNEQFF. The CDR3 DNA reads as TGTGCCAGCAGTTACTCACGCCCACCGGGCAATGAGCAGTTCTTC.